This record covers a single T cell receptor (beta chain). Its antigen is as yet unknown. The data originate from a study of Ad26.COV2.S vaccination and SARS-CoV-2 variants. General study results and limits: In vaccinated individuals, spike-specific CD8+ and CD4+ T cell responses reportedly displayed substantial breadth.

The CDR3 consists of 13 residues. CDR1 LGHDT and CDR2 YNNKEL come from the germline V gene (reference sequence). Trimming took off 3 bases at V and 5 bases at J, with 8 bases between the two ends. Treatment reported: about 20 received Ad26.COV2.S at low or high dose, single or two shots; 5 received placebo; per-sample allocation not given. Sampling was done on day 63 after the first vaccine or placebo injection. The data were produced by immunoSEQ multiplex PCR, yet TCRdb's version contains in-frame clones alone and is incomplete. This sample carries around 320,000 clones, around 81% of them seen once, and the ten largest clones take under 2.5%.

The starting material was peripheral blood, obtained in a trial of Ad26.COV2.S vaccine versus placebo. The sequence came from a person aged 18-60 years who received the Ad26.COV2.S COVID-19 vaccine or a placebo. The V call is TRBV3-1 (or the pseudogene TRBV3-2), the J call TRBJ2-1; D call uncertain. The CDR3 nucleotides are TGTGCCAGCAGCCACCTCTCAGACAATGAGCAGTTCTTC. Translation gives CASSHLSDNEQFF.